The rows below give T cell receptor beta chains drawn from one sample of a study of regulatory T cells in long-lasting Graves disease. TCRdb reanalysed the multiplex PCR reads using MiXCR and keeps one entry per CDR3 protein. This table has some 430,000 distinct CDR3 sequences, around a fifth appearing once. The specimen comprised peripheral blood mononuclear cells (PBMCs), sampled when the disease was refractory, from a patient treated with antithyroid drugs. Every receptor here comes from a female donor with Graves disease. The CDR3 runs from the conserved cysteine through the conserved F or W. Fields, in order: D gene, V gene, J gene, clone size, CDR3 DNA, CDR3 protein. D genes are given only for firm matches. The size entry is marked missing in some rows and otherwise reads once, few, many or a size class.

>NA|TRBV7-9|TRBJ1-4|many
TGTGCCAGCGGATCGGGTTGGGAAAAACTGTTTTTT
CASGSGWEKLFF
>NA|TRBV30|TRBJ1-1|NA
TGTGCCTGGAGGAAGTACACTGAAGCTTTCTTT
CAWRKYTEAFF
>TRBD1|TRBV7-6|TRBJ2-7|NA
TGTGCCAGCAGCCTAAGATCCCACGGGACAGGGATCAACGAGCAGTACTTC
CASSLRSHGTGINEQYF
>NA|TRBV10-3|TRBJ2-5|NA
TGTGCCATCAGTAGGTCTTCTTCCCAAGAGACCCAGTACTTC
CAISRSSSQETQYF
>NA|TRBV20-1|TRBJ2-5|many
TGCAGTGCTTCCCGTGTCGAGGGGGGTGACAGATACCAAGAGACCCAGTACTTC
CSASRVEGGDRYQETQYF
>TRBD1|TRBV2|TRBJ2-2|many
TGTGCCAGCAGTATACAGGGGGCAAACACCGGGGAGCTGTTTTTT
CASSIQGANTGELFF
>TRBD2|TRBV6-2/TRBV6-3|TRBJ2-4|NA
TGTGCCAGCAGTTTAACTAGCGGGAGTGGGACCAAAAACATTCAGTACTTC
CASSLTSGSGTKNIQYF
>NA|TRBV20-1|TRBJ1-2|few
TGCAGTGCTAATGGGGGGAGAGGGGAGAAGGGCTACACCTTC
CSANGGRGEKGYTF
>TRBD1|TRBV12-3/TRBV12-4|TRBJ2-2|many
TGTGCCAGCAGTTTAGTCTGGACAGGGGGGAATACCGGGGAGCTGTTTTTT
CASSLVWTGGNTGELFF
>TRBD2|TRBV28|TRBJ2-7|NA
TGTGCCAGCAGTCCCCATAGCGGGAGAGCCAAGCAGTACTTC
CASSPHSGRAKQYF
>NA|TRBV6-2/TRBV6-3|TRBJ2-7|NA
TGTGCCAGCAGTTACGAGCGGAGGACCTACGAGCAGTACTTC
CASSYERRTYEQYF
>NA|TRBV7-9|TRBJ2-7|few
TGTGCCAGCAGCTTAGAAGCAGGGCCCCTACCCTACGAGCAGTACTTC
CASSLEAGPLPYEQYF
>TRBD2|TRBV12-3/TRBV12-4|TRBJ2-2|many
TGTGCCAGCACCCAGCGGGGGGGGAACACCGGGGAGCTGTTTTTT
CASTQRGGNTGELFF
>TRBD1|TRBV6-2/TRBV6-3|TRBJ2-7|NA
TGTGCCAGCAGTTACGCGACCGGGACAGGGATCTACGAGCAGTACTTC
CASSYATGTGIYEQYF
>TRBD2|TRBV19|TRBJ2-5|NA
TGTGCCAGTAGTATAGAACTAGCGGACGGGGAGACCCAGTACTTC
CASSIELADGETQYF
>NA|TRBV5-6|TRBJ1-3|NA
TGTGCCAGCAGCTTCGAGGGGGGCAGGTCTGGAAACACCATATATTTT
CASSFEGGRSGNTIYF
>NA|TRBV6-1|TRBJ1-1|NA
TGTGCCAGCTGGTCAGAAAGAATGAACACTGAAGCTTTCTTT
CASWSERMNTEAFF
>NA|TRBV7-9|TRBJ2-7|many
TGTGCCAGCACTCAGGACAGAGGAGTCTACGAGCAGTACTTC
CASTQDRGVYEQYF
>NA|TRBV9|TRBJ1-3|few
TGTGCCAGCAGCGCTGACCCCGCCGGGGCTGGAAACACCATATATTTT
CASSADPAGAGNTIYF
>TRBD1|TRBV6-1|TRBJ2-6|NA
TGTGCCAGCAGATCGACAGGGGCCCGCTCTGGGGCCAACGTCCTGACTTTC
CASRSTGARSGANVLTF
>NA|TRBV6-5|TRBJ2-2|NA
TGTGCCAGCAGTTACCCCGTCAACACCGGGGAGCTGTTTTTT
CASSYPVNTGELFF
>NA|TRBV20-1|TRBJ2-5|NA
TGCAGTGCTTTTCAAGAGACCCAGTACTTC
CSAFQETQYF
>NA|TRBV7-9|TRBJ1-1|NA
TGTGCCAGCAGCTCGTACGGTGAGATCGACACTGAAGCTTTCTTT
CASSSYGEIDTEAFF
>NA|TRBV12-3/TRBV12-4|TRBJ2-7|many
TGTGCCAGCAGCCCACGGGAGTCCTACGAGCAGTACTTC
CASSPRESYEQYF
>NA|TRBV5-8|TRBJ2-2|few
TGTGCCAGCAGCTTGCGTTTCGGCGGGGAGCTGTTTTTT
CASSLRFGGELFF
>NA|TRBV9|TRBJ2-7|NA
TGTGCCAGCAGCGGGGGGGACGGCGACGTTTACGAGCAGTACTTC
CASSGGDGDVYEQYF
>TRBD2|TRBV25-1|TRBJ2-7|many
TGTGCCAGCAGTACCCTTCAGGGGACTAGCGAATCCAACGAGCAGTACTTC
CASSTLQGTSESNEQYF
>NA|TRBV29-1|TRBJ1-2|few
TGCAGCGTCTCAGAGTTCCCAGGGGCCGCTTTGTCCTATGGCTACACCTTC
CSVSEFPGAALSYGYTF
>NA|TRBV27|TRBJ2-7|few
TGTGCCAGCAGTCGAAGGGCTAGTCCAATCTCCTACGAGCAGTACTTC
CASSRRASPISYEQYF
>TRBD1|TRBV7-8|TRBJ1-4|many
TGTGCCAGCAGCGCCGGGACAGGGCATAATGAAAAACTGTTTTTT
CASSAGTGHNEKLFF
>NA|TRBV20-1|TRBJ2-5|many
TGCAGTGCAAGAGGAACGAGGAAATTGGAGACCCAGTACTTC
CSARGTRKLETQYF
>NA|TRBV20-1|TRBJ1-1|few
TGCAGTGCTCTGCGTCCGCCCCTGGCTGAAGCTTTCTTT
CSALRPPLAEAFF
>NA|TRBV3-1|TRBJ1-5|few
TGTGCCCCGGGGAGCCTTAATCAGCCCCAGCATTTT
CAPGSLNQPQHF
>TRBD1|TRBV30|TRBJ2-7|NA
TGTGCCTGGAGCATCATCGGGACAGTACTCGAGCAGTACTTC
CAWSIIGTVLEQYF
>NA|TRBV5-1|TRBJ1-1|few
TGCGCCAGCAGCTTGAGGGTTTCGCACACTGAAGCTTTCTTT
CASSLRVSHTEAFF
>TRBD1|TRBV7-3|TRBJ1-4|few
TGTGCCAGCAGCTTAACGGGGACAGCCCTGGTGGAAAAACTGTTTTTT
CASSLTGTALVEKLFF
>TRBD1|TRBV7-9|TRBJ1-1|NA
TGTGCCAGCGGACAGGGATCGACTGAAGCTTTCTTT
CASGQGSTEAFF
>NA|TRBV3-1|TRBJ1-2|NA
TGTGCCAGCAGCCAATCTGCTCCGGATGGCTACACCTTC
CASSQSAPDGYTF
>NA|TRBV9|TRBJ1-1|few
TGTGCCAGCAGTATGAGCCCGTCGGACACTGAAGCTTTCTTT
CASSMSPSDTEAFF